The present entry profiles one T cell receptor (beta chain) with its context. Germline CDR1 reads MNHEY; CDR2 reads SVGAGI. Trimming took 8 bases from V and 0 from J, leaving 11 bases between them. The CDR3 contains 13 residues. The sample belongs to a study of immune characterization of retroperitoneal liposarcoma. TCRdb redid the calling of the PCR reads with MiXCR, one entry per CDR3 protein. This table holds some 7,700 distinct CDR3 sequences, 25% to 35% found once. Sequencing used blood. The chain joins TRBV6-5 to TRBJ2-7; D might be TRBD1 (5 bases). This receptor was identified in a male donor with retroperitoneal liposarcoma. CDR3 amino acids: CASRIDSSYEQYF. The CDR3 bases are TGTGCCAGCCGTATAGACAGCTCCTACGAGCAGTACTTC.